The present T cell receptor beta chain was sequenced within a study of blood T cells in healthy people across ages. Primers used in a second PCR of roughly 6 to 11 cycles were a sample-barcoded 5' primer and a J-beta primer mix. In TCRdb, the 5' RACE reads were re-called with MiXCR into one record per CDR3 protein. The table includes 920,000 or so distinct CDR3 sequences, more than 40% detected once. Germline V lookup: CDR1 SQVTM, CDR2 ANQGSEA. Trimming shortened V by 3 bases and J by 2 bases, and 8 bases separated the two germline ends. This CDR3 is 13 amino acids long. In its sample, this clonotype was seen a few times.

The sequence was collected from a woman aged 55-70 years in good health. The chain combines TRBV29-1 with TRBJ2-1; D is ambiguous. Sequencing was performed on blood. The CDR3: CSVEIATYNEQFF. CDR3 DNA: TGCAGCGTTGAGATAGCTACCTACAATGAGCAGTTCTTC.